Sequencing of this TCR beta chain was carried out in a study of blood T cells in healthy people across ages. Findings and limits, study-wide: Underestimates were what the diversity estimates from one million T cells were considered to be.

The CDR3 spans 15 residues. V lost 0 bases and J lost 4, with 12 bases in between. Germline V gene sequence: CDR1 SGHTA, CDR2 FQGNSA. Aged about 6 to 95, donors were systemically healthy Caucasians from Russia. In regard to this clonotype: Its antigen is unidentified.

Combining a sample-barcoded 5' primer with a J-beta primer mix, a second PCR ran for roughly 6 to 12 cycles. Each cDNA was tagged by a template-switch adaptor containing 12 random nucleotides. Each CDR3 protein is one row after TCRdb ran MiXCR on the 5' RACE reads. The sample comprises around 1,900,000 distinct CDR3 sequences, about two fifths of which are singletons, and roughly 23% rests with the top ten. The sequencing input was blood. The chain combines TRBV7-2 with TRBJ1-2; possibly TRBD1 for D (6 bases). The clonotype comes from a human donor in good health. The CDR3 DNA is TGTGCCAGCAGCTTAGCCGGAGGGGGAGGCTATGGCTACACCTTC. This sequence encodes CASSLAGGGGYGYTF.